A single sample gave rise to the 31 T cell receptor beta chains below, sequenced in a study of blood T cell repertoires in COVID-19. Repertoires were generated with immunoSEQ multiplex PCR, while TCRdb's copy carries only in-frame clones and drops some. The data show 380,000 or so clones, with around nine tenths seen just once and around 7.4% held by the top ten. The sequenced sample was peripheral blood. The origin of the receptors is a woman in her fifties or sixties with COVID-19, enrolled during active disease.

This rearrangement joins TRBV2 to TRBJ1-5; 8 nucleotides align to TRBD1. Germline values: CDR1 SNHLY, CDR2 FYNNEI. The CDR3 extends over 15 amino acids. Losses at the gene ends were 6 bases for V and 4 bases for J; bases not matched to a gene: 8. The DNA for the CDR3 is TGTGCCAGCAGCCTAACCGGACAGGGAAATCAGCCCCAGCATTTT. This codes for CASSLTGQGNQPQHF.

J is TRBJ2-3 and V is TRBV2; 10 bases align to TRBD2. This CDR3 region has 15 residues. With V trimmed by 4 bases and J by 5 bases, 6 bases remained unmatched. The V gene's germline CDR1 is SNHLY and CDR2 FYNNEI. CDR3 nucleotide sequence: TGTGCCAGCAGTGTAATAGCGGGGGGCCTAGATACGCAGTATTTT. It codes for CASSVIAGGLDTQYF.

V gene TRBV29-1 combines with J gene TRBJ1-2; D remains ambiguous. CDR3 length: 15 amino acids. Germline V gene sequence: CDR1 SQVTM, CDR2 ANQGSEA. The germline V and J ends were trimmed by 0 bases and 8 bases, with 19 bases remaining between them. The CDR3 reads CSVEDGGSVLWGYTF. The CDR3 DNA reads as TGCAGCGTTGAAGATGGCGGCAGTGTCCTTTGGGGCTACACCTTC.

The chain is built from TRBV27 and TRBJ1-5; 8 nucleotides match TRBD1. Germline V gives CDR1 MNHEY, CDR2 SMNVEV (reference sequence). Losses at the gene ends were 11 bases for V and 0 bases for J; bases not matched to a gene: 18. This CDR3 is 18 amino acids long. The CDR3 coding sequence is TGTGCCGGAACCTCGACCCTCAGGGGGCCCCTTAGCAATCAGCCCCAGCATTTT. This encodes CAGTSTLRGPLSNQPQHF.

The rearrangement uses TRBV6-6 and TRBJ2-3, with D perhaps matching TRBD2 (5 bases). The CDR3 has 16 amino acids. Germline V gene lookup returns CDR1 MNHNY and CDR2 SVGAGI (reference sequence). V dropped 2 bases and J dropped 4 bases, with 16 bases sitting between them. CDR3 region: CASSYGGPLGSDTQYF. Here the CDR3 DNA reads TGTGCCAGCAGTTACGGCGGGCCCCTCGGCTCAGATACGCAGTATTTT.

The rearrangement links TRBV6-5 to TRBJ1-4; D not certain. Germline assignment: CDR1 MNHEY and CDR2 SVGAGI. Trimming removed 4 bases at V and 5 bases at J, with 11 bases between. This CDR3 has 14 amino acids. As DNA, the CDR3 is TGTGCCAGCAGTTCAGCAGGTCTGAATGAAAAACTGTTTTTT. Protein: CASSSAGLNEKLFF.

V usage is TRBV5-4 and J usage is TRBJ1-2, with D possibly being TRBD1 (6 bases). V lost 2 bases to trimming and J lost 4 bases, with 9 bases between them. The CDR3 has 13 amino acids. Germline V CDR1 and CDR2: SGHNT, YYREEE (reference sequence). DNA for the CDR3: TGTGCCAGCAGCTTTTCAGGGGTCTATGGCTACACCTTC. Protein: CASSFSGVYGYTF.

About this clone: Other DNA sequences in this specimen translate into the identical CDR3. The CDR3 spells CSARDQGEQYF. The CDR3 bases are TGCAGTGCTAGAGATCAGGGAGAGCAGTACTTC. The rearrangement links TRBV20-1 to TRBJ2-7; D perhaps matches TRBD1 (5 bases). Germline CDR1 reads DFQATT; CDR2 reads SNEGSKA (reference sequence). The CDR3 spans 11 residues. The V gene lost 0 bases and the J gene lost 7 bases, with 7 bases spanning the gap.

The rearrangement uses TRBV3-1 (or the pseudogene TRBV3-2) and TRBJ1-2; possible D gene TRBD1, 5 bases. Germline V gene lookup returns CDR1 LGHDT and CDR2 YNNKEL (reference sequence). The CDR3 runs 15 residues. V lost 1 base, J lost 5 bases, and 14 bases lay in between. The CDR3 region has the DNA TGTGCCAGCAGCCAAGGATGGGGCGCTCAGTATGGCTACACCTTC. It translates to CASSQGWGAQYGYTF.

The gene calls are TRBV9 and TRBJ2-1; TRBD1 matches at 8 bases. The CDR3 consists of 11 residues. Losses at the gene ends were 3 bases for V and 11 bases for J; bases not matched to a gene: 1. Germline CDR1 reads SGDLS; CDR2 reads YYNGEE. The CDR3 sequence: CASSGQGKQFF. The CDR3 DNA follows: TGTGCCAGCAGCGGACAGGGGAAGCAGTTCTTC. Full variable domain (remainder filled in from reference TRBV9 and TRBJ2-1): DSGVTQTPKHLITATGQRVTLRCSPRSGDLSVYWYQQSLDQGLQFLIQYYNGEERAKGNILERFSAQQFPDLHSELNLSSLELGDSALYFCASSGQGKQFFGPGTRLTVL.

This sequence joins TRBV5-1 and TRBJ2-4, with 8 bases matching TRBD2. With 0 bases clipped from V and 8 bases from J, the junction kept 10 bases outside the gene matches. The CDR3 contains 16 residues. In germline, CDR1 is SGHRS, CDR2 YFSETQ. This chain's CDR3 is CASSLGSGGALDIQYF. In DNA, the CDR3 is TGCGCCAGCAGCTTGGGGAGCGGGGGAGCCTTGGACATTCAGTACTTC. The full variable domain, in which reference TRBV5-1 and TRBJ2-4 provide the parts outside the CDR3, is KAGVTQTPRYLIKTRGQQVTLSCSPISGHRSVSWYQQTPGQGLQFLFEYFSETQRNKGNFPGRFSGRQFSNSRSEMNVSTLELGDSALYLCASSLGSGGALDIQYFGAGTRLSVL.

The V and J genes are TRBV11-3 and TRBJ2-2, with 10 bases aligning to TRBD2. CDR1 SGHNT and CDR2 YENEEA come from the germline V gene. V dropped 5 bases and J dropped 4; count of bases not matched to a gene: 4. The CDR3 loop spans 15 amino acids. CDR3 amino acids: CASSRTSGVTGELFF. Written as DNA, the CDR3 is TGTGCCAGCAGCCGCACTAGCGGGGTCACCGGGGAGCTGTTTTTT.

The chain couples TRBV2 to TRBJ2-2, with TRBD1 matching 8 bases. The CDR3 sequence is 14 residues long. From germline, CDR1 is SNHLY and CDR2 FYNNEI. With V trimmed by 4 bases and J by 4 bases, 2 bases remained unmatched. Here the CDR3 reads CASSGTGFTGELFF. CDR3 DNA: TGTGCCAGCAGTGGGACAGGGTTCACCGGGGAGCTGTTTTTT.

CDR3 in amino acids: CASSLQGTDFMNTEAFF. CDR3 bases: TGCGCCAGCAGCCTACAGGGGACAGACTTCATGAACACTGAAGCTTTCTTT. This chain links TRBV5-1 with TRBJ1-1; 7 bases fit TRBD1. In germline, CDR1 is SGHRS, CDR2 YFSETQ. V lost 4 bases and J lost 0; bases outside the gene matches: 12. This CDR3 spans 17 amino acids. The entire variable domain, with the rest obtained from reference TRBV5-1 and TRBJ1-1, is as follows: KAGVTQTPRYLIKTRGQQVTLSCSPISGHRSVSWYQQTPGQGLQFLFEYFSETQRNKGNFPGRFSGRQFSNSRSEMNVSTLELGDSALYLCASSLQGTDFMNTEAFFGQGTRLTVV.

This chain's CDR3 is CASSLGYEQYF. CDR3 bases: TGTGCCAGCAGTCTCGGCTACGAGCAGTACTTC. The chain is built from TRBV28 and TRBJ2-7; D ambiguous. Germline CDR1 MDHEN, CDR2 SYDVKM. The CDR3 is made up of 11 amino acids. Trimming shortened V by 5 bases and J by 3 bases, and 5 bases separated the two germline ends.

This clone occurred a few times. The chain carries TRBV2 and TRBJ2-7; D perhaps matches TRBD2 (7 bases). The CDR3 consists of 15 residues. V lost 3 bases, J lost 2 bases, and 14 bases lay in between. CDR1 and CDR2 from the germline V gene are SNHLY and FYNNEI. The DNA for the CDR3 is TGTGCCAGCAGTGACCTAGGGGGGGGTACCTACGAGCAGTACTTC. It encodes CASSDLGGGTYEQYF. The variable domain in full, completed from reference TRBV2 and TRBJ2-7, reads EPEVTQTPSHQVTQMGQEVILRCVPISNHLYFYWYRQILGQKVEFLVSFYNNEISEKSEIFDDQFSVERPDGSNFTLKIRSTKLEDSAMYFCASSDLGGGTYEQYFGPGTRLTVT.

CDR3: CASSYSAGTDTQYF. CDR3 DNA sequence: TGTGCCAGCAGTTACTCAGCGGGCACAGATACGCAGTATTTT. The chain carries TRBV6-5 and TRBJ2-3, with a tentative D call TRBD2 (5 bases). Germline lookup yields CDR1 MNHEY and CDR2 SVGAGI. V was cut by 0 bases and J by 1 base, with 5 bases left in between. The CDR3 has 14 residues.

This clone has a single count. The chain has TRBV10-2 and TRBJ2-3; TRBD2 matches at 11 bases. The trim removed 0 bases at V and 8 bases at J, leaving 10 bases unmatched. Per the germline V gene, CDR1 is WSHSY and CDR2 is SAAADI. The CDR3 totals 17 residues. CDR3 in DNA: TGCGCCAGCAGTGAGTCAGGGACTAGCGGAACTCGAGGTACGCAGTATTTT. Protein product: CASSESGTSGTRGTQYF.

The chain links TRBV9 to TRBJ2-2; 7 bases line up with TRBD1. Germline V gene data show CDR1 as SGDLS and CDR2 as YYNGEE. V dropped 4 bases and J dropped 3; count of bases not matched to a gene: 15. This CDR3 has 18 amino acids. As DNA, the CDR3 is TGTGCCAGCAGCCTCCGGGACAGCCCCTCACGGGACACCGGGGAGCTGTTTTTT. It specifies CASSLRDSPSRDTGELFF.

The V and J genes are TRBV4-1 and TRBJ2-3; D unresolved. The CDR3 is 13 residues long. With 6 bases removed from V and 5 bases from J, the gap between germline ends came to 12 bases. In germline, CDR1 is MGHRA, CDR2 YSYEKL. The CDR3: CASSHGSGDTQYF. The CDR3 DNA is TGCGCCAGCAGTCACGGGTCCGGAGATACGCAGTATTTT.

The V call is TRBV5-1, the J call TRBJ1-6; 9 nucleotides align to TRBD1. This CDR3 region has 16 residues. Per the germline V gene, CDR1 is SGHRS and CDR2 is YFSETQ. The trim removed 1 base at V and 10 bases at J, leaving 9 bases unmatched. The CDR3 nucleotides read TGCGCCAGCAGCTTGACCCCGGGACAGGGACGATCACCCCTCCACTTT. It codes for CASSLTPGQGRSPLHF.

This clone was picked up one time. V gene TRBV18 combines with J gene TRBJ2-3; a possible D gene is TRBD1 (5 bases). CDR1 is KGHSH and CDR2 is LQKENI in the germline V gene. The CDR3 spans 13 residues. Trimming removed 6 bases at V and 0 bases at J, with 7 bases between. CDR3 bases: TGTGCCAGCTCGAGACAGAGCACAGATACGCAGTATTTT. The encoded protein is CASSRQSTDTQYF.

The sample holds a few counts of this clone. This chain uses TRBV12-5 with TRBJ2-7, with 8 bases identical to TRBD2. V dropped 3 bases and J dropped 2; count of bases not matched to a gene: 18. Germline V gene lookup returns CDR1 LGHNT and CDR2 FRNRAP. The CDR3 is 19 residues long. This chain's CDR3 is CASGFIGLSQRGRAYEQYF. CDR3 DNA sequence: TGTGCTAGTGGTTTCATAGGCCTTTCCCAGCGGGGGCGAGCCTACGAGCAGTACTTC.

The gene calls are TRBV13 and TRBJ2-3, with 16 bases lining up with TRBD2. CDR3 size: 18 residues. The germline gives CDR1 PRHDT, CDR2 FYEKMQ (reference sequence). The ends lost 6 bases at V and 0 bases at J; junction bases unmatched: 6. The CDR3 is CASRPGTSGGESTDTQYF. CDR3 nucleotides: TGTGCCAGCAGACCAGGGACTAGCGGGGGGGAGAGCACAGATACGCAGTATTTT.

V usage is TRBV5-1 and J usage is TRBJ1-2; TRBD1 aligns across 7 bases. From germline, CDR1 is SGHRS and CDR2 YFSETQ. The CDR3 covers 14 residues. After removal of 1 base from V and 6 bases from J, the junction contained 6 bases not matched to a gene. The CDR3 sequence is CASSLQAGGNGYTF. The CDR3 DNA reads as TGCGCCAGCAGCTTGCAGGCAGGGGGGAATGGCTACACCTTC.

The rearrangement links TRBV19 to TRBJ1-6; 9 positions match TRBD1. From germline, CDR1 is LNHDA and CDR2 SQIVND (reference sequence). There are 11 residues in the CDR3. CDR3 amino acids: CATGGPPPLHF. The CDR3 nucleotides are TGTGCTACAGGGGGCCCTCCACCCCTCCACTTT.

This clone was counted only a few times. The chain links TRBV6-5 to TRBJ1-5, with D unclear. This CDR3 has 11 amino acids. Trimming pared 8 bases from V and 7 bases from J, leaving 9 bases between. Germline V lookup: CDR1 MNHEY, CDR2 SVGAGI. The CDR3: CASGPRQPQHF. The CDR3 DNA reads TGTGCCAGCGGGCCCAGACAGCCCCAGCATTTT.

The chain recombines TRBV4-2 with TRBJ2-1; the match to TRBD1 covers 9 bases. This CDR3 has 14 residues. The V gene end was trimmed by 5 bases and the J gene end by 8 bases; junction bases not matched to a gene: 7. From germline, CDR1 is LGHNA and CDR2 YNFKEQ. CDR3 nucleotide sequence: TGTGCCAGCAGCGCACGGGACAGGGATCATGAGCAGTTCTTC. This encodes CASSARDRDHEQFF.

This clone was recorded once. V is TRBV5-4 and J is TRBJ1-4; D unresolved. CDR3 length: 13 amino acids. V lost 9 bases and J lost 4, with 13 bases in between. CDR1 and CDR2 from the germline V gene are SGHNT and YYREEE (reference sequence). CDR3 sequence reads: CAIPGRDNEKLFF. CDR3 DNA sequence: TGTGCCATCCCCGGGAGGGATAATGAAAAACTGTTTTTT.

The CDR3 coding sequence is TGTGCCAGTACGACAGGAGGTCAGCCCCAGCATTTT. This gives the protein CASTTGGQPQHF. The V gene is TRBV19, the J gene TRBJ1-5; tentative D call: TRBD1 (6 bases). Germline V lookup: CDR1 LNHDA, CDR2 SQIVND (reference sequence). The CDR3 totals 12 residues. V dropped 7 bases and J dropped 6 bases, with 10 bases sitting between them.

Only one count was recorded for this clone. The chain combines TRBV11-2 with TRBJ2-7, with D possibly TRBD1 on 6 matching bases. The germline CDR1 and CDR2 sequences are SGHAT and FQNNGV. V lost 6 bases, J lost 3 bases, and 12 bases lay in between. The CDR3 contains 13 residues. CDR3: CASSYGQNYEQYF. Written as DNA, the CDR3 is TGTGCCAGCAGTTATGGACAGAACTACGAGCAGTACTTC.